The sequence of this TCR beta chain was determined in a study of blood T cells in healthy people across ages. Study-wide findings and caveats: Donor CMV infection status was unknown, possibly confounding age-related changes in expanded clonotypes.

The CDR3 consists of 13 residues. V lost 6 bases and J 0 bases, leaving 9 bases between the germline ends. In its sample, this clonotype was seen a few times. The target antigen is unknown. The use of a sample-barcoded 5' primer and a J-beta primer mix characterized a second PCR of roughly 6 to 12 cycles. MiXCR was run by TCRdb on the 5' RACE reads, yielding one entry per CDR3 protein. The sample consists of about 930,000 distinct CDR3 sequences, 25% to 30% of them appearing once. This sample also appeared in a second study, on T cells of mothers and their children. That source notes: Healthy Caucasian mothers, three in number, and their six children were the donors. Whether related or unrelated, pairs show similar shaping of TCR recombination output by thymic selection. Detection yielded no persistent microchimeric T cell clones.

This clonotype was sampled from a woman between 40 and 55 years old in good health. This chain uses TRBV12-3 or TRBV12-4 with TRBJ2-7; D remains unclear. Sequences were obtained from blood. DNA of the CDR3: TGTGCCAGCAGCTTTATAAGCTCCTACGAGCAGTACTTC. Amino acid sequence: CASSFISSYEQYF.